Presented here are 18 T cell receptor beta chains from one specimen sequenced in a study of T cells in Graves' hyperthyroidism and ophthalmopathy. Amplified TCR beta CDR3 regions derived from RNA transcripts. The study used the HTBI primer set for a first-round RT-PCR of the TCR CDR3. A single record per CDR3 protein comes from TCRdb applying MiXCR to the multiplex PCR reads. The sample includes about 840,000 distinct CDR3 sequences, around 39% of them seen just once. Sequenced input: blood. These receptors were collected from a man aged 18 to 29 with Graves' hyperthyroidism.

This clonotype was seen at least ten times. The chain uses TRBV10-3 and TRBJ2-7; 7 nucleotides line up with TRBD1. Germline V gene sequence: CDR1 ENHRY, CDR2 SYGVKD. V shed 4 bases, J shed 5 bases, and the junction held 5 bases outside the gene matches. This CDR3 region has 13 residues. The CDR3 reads CAISVGQDHEQYF. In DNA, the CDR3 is TGTGCCATCAGTGTAGGACAGGACCACGAGCAGTACTTC.

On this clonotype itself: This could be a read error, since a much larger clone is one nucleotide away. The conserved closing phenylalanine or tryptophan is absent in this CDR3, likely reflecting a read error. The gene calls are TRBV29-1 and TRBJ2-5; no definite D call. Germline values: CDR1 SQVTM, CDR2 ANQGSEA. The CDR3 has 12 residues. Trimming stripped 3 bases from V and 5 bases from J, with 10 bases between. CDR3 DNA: TGCAGCGTTGATGCTTTCCCGGAGACCCAGTACCTC. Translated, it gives CSVDAFPETQYL.

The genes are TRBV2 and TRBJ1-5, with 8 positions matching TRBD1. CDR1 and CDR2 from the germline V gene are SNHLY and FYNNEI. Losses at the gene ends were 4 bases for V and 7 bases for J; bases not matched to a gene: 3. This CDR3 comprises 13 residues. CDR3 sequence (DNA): TGTGCCAGCAGTGGGACAGGGATCCAGCCCCAGCATTTT. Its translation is CASSGTGIQPQHF.

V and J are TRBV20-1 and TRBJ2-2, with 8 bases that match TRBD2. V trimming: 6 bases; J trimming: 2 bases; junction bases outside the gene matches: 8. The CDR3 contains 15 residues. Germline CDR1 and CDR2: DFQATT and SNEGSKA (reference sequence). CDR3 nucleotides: TGCAGTGCAGGCTCGACTAGCGAAAACACCGGGGAGCTGTTTTTT. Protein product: CSAGSTSENTGELFF.

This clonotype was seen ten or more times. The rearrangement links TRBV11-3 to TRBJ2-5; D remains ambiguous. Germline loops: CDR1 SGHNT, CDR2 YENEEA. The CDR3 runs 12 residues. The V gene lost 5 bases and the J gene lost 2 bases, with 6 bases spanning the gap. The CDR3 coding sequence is TGTGCCAGCAGCCCTAGGCAAGAGACCCAGTACTTC. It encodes CASSPRQETQYF.

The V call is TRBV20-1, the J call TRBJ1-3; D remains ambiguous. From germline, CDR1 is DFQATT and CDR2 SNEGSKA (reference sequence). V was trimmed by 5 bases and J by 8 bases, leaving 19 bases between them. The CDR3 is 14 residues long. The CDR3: CSAGFINEFDTIYF. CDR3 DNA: TGCAGTGCTGGTTTCATTAATGAGTTCGACACCATATATTTT.

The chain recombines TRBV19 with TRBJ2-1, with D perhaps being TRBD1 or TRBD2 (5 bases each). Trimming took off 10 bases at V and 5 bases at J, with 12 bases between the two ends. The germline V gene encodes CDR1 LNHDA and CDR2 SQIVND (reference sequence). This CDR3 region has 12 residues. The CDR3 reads CATGTANNEQFF. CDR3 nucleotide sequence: TGTGCCACCGGGACCGCCAACAATGAGCAGTTCTTC.

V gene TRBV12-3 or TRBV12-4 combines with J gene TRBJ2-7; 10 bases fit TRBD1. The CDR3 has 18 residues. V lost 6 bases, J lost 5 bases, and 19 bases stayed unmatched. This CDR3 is CASSPQNPRTGGTDEQYF. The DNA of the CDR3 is TGTGCCAGCAGCCCCCAAAATCCCAGGACAGGGGGAACTGACGAGCAGTACTTC.

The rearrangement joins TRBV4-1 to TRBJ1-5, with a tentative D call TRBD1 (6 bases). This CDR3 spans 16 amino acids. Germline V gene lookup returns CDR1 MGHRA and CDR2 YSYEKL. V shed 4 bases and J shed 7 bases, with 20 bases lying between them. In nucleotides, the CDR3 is TGCGCCAGCAGCCTCAACAGGGTTGGAGGTCACCAGCCCCAGCATTTT. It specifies CASSLNRVGGHQPQHF.

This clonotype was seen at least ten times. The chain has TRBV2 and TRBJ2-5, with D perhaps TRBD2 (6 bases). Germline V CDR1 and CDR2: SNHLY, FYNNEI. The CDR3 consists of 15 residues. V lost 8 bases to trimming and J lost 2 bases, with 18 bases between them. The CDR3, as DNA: TGTGCCAGCCGTACTGGCGCGGGGCCTCAAGAGACCCAGTACTTC. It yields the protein CASRTGAGPQETQYF.

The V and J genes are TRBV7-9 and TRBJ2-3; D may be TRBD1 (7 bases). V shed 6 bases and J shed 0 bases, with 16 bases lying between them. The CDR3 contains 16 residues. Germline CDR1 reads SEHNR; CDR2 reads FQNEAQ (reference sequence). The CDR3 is CASSLLTGTSTDTQYF. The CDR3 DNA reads TGTGCCAGCAGTTTACTGACAGGGACTAGCACAGATACGCAGTATTTT.

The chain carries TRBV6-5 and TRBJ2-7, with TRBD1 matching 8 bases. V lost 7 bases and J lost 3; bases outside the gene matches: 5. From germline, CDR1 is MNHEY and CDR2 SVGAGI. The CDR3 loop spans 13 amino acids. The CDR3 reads CASKIGTGYEQYF. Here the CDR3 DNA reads TGTGCCAGCAAGATCGGGACAGGCTACGAGCAGTACTTC.

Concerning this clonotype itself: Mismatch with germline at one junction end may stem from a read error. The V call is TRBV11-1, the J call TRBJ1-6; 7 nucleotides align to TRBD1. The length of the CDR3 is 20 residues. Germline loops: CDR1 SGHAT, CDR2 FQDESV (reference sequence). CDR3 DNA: TGTGCCGGCAGCTTAACATTAGGGGGGACAGCCACCCGCCATAATTCACCCCTCCACTTT. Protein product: CAGSLTLGGTATRHNSPLHF.

The CDR3 loop reads CSWADRPNTEAFF. CDR3 nucleotides: TGCAGCTGGGCCGACAGGCCGAACACTGAAGCTTTCTTT. V is TRBV29-1 and J is TRBJ1-1, with D tentatively TRBD1 (6 bases). The CDR3 runs to 13 residues. CDR1 is SQVTM and CDR2 is ANQGSEA in the germline V gene. Deletions cut 8 bases from V and 1 base from J, with 14 bases between.

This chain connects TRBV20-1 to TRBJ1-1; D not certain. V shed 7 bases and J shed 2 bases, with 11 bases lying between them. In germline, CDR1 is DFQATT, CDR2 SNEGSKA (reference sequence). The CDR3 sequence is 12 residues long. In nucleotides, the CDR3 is TGCAGTGGGCAGGACCCAAACACTGAAGCTTTCTTT. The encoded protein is CSGQDPNTEAFF.

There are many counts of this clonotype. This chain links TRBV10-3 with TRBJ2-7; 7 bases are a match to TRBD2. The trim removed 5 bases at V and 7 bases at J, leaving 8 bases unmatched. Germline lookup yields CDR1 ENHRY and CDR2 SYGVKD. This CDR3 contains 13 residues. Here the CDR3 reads CAISTGDGREQYF. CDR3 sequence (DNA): TGTGCCATCAGTACCGGCGACGGGAGGGAGCAGTACTTC.

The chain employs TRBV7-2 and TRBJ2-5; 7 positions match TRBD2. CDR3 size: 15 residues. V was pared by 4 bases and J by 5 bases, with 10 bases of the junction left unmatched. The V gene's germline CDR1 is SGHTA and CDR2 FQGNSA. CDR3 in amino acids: CASSSMGLRAETQYF. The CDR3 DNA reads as TGTGCCAGCAGCTCAATGGGACTACGGGCGGAGACCCAGTACTTC.

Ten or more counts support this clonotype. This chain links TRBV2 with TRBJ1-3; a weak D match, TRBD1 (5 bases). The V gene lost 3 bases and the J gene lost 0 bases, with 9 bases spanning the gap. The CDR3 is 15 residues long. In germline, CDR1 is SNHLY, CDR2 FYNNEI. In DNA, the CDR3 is TGTGCCAGCAGTGAGGGGACGGGCTCTGGAAACACCATATATTTT. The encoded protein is CASSEGTGSGNTIYF.